This entry lists 22 T cell receptor beta chains sequenced from one sample in a study of early T cells in non-severe SARS-CoV-2 infection (dated by TCRdb to the early 2020s). The library was made by 5' RACE. Sequenced using a NextSeq 500. The public sequencing data were trimmed at Q25 with fastp and processed into clonotypes with MiXCR by TCRdb, which kept only in-frame beta chains. For every CDR3 protein sequence, its rows merge into one entry that carries the most common genes and DNA. The table for this sample lists around 81,000 distinct CDR3 sequences; 14% to 15% of them were counted only once. In total, the top ten clones hold 9.5% to 13% of the sample. The sequenced sample consisted of whole blood. The receptors come from an adult who was a healthcare worker with PCR-confirmed SARS-CoV-2 infection or an uninfected control (not recorded which).

This clonotype was seen a single time. The rearrangement links TRBV29-1 to TRBJ2-1; D remains unclear. The germline V gene has CDR1 SQVTM and CDR2 ANQGSEA. The CDR3 runs to 12 residues. The V end was cut by 6 bases, the J end by 9 bases, with 15 bases between. CDR3 coding DNA: TGCAGCGTGACGACCCCTCGGGTTGAGCAGTTCTTC. Its translation is CSVTTPRVEQFF.

J is TRBJ1-1 and V is TRBV9; TRBD1 matches 7 bases. Germline CDR1 SGDLS, CDR2 YYNGEE. CDR3 length equals 14 residues. With V trimmed by 5 bases and J by 5 bases, 9 bases remained unmatched. The CDR3 DNA reads TGTGCCAGCAGTCGGGACAGCCAGGGTACTGAAGCTTTCTTT. Protein sequence: CASSRDSQGTEAFF.

The chain employs TRBV12-3 or TRBV12-4 and TRBJ2-1; 10 positions match TRBD1. This CDR3 spans 15 amino acids. With 2 bases clipped from V and 7 bases from J, the junction kept 5 bases outside the gene matches. CDR3 region: CASSLRGQGRNEQFF. DNA of the CDR3: TGTGCCAGCAGTTTAAGGGGACAGGGGAGGAATGAGCAGTTCTTC.

This clonotype was seen a few times. The J gene is TRBJ1-3, the V gene TRBV5-6; D is unresolved. Germline loops: CDR1 SGHDT, CDR2 YYEEEE. Trimming took 4 bases from V and 2 from J, leaving 7 bases between them. The CDR3 extends over 13 amino acids. The DNA for the CDR3 is TGTGCCAGCAGCCCGTGGGCTGGAAACACCATATATTTT. Translating gives CASSPWAGNTIYF.

The chain is built from TRBV11-2 and TRBJ2-1, with D unresolved. CDR3 length equals 14 residues. Trimming removed 0 bases at V and 8 bases at J, with 11 bases between. CDR1 and CDR2 (germline): SGHAT, FQNNGV. The CDR3 bases are TGTGCCAGCAGCTTAGAGGTCCATGCGCATGAGCAGTTCTTC. Translation: CASSLEVHAHEQFF.

This clonotype was seen at least ten times. V gene TRBV12-3 or TRBV12-4 combines with J gene TRBJ2-6; 8 positions match TRBD2. After removal of 5 bases from V and 2 bases from J, the junction contained 8 bases not matched to a gene. The CDR3 sequence is 17 residues long. CDR3 amino acids: CASSPVTGGTGANVLTF. CDR3 DNA: TGTGCCAGCAGTCCTGTCACGGGGGGGACTGGGGCCAACGTCCTGACTTTC.

Ten or more counts support this clonotype. The chain couples TRBV7-2 to TRBJ2-7, with D tentatively TRBD2 (6 bases). Germline V gene sequence: CDR1 SGHTA, CDR2 FQGNSA. Trimming took off 4 bases at V and 7 bases at J, with 14 bases between the two ends. The CDR3 runs to 13 residues. The CDR3 coding sequence is TGTGCCAGCAGCTCCCTGAAGGCGGGGGAGCAGTACTTC. The encoded protein is CASSSLKAGEQYF.

The V and J genes are TRBV5-1 and TRBJ2-3; maybe TRBD1 (5 bases). Trimming left V 0 bases short and J 7 bases short, with 18 bases between. This CDR3 is built from 16 residues. Germline CDR1 SGHRS, CDR2 YFSETQ. DNA for the CDR3: TGCGCCAGCAGCTTGGGTGTGACAGCCCGAGCCAATACGCAGTATTTT. Protein sequence: CASSLGVTARANTQYF.

This clonotype was detected many times. The rearrangement uses TRBV15 and TRBJ2-3; 8 bases are a match to TRBD2. Germline V CDR1 and CDR2: LNHNV, YYDKDF (reference sequence). CDR3 length equals 16 residues. V shed 3 bases and J 1 base; nucleotides not matched to a gene: 6. The CDR3 loop reads CATSSFPTSGTDTQYF. CDR3 sequence (DNA): TGTGCCACCAGCAGTTTCCCGACTAGCGGCACAGATACGCAGTATTTT. Complete variable domain (other parts from reference TRBV15 and TRBJ2-3): DAMVIQNPRYQVTQFGKPVTLSCSQTLNHNVMYWYQQKSSQAPKLLFHYYDKDFNNEADTPDNFQSRRPNTSFCFLDIRSPGLGDTAMYLCATSSFPTSGTDTQYFGPGTRLTVL.

V usage is TRBV10-3 and J usage is TRBJ2-5, with a tentative D call TRBD2 (6 bases). This CDR3 is 13 amino acids long. CDR1 is ENHRY, CDR2 SYGVKD, per germline. Trimming took 2 bases from V and 5 from J, leaving 9 bases between them. The CDR3 bases are TGTGCCATCAGTGAGGCGGGGTTGGAGACCCAGTACTTC. Translated: CAISEAGLETQYF.

The chain links TRBV29-1 to TRBJ2-7; D is unresolved. Germline V CDR1 and CDR2: SQVTM, ANQGSEA. The V and J ends lost 4 bases and 0 bases respectively, with 13 bases between them. This CDR3 is built from 14 residues. CDR3 DNA: TGCAGCGTTGGTCCCAGCCTCACCTCCTACGAGCAGTACTTC. It specifies CSVGPSLTSYEQYF.

This chain connects TRBV20-1 to TRBJ1-2, with a possible D match to TRBD1 (6 bases). The CDR3 loop spans 11 amino acids. V was cut by 3 bases and J by 8 bases, with 10 bases left in between. Looked up from germline, CDR1 is DFQATT and CDR2 is SNEGSKA (reference sequence). The CDR3 nucleotides are TGCAGTGCTAGCTCAGGGGTCGGCTACACCTTC. Its translation: CSASSGVGYTF.

The rearrangement uses TRBV5-6 and TRBJ1-3; D unresolved. V was pared by 2 bases and J by 4 bases, with 4 bases between. The CDR3 totals 12 residues. CDR1 and CDR2 (germline): SGHDT, YYEEEE. DNA for the CDR3: TGTGCCAGCAGCTTTCCCGGAAACACCATATATTTT. Translation: CASSFPGNTIYF.

In its sample, this clonotype was seen a few times. The chain has TRBV6-1 and TRBJ2-5, with 8 positions matching TRBD2. The CDR3 extends over 15 amino acids. Trimming at V came to 10 bases and at J to 5 bases, leaving 15 bases not matched to a gene. Germline CDR1 reads MNHNS; CDR2 reads SASEGT. Here the CDR3 reads CATEPGLGALETQYF. Here the CDR3 DNA reads TGTGCCACTGAACCGGGACTAGGAGCCCTCGAGACCCAGTACTTC.

The chain has TRBV9 and TRBJ2-1, with D perhaps being TRBD1 or TRBD2 (5 bases each). Trimming took off 0 bases at V and 9 bases at J, with 19 bases between the two ends. The CDR3 is made up of 16 amino acids. The germline gives CDR1 SGDLS, CDR2 YYNGEE. This chain's CDR3 is CASSVGDGSLLGEQFF. CDR3 nucleotide sequence: TGTGCCAGCAGCGTAGGGGACGGCTCCTTATTGGGTGAGCAGTTCTTC.

This clonotype was counted only a few times. This sequence joins TRBV4-1 and TRBJ1-1, with unresolved D. V was shortened by 1 base and J by 0 bases, with 12 bases between the two germline ends. This CDR3 spans 16 amino acids. Germline V lookup: CDR1 MGHRA, CDR2 YSYEKL. The CDR3 bases are TGCGCCAGCAGCCAAGCAGAGTTCCCACTGAACACTGAAGCTTTCTTT. This sequence encodes CASSQAEFPLNTEAFF.

The chain employs TRBV6-2 or TRBV6-3 and TRBJ2-1; TRBD2 is a possible D gene (7 bases). Trimming removed 1 base at V and 7 bases at J, with 17 bases between. Germline CDR1 MNHEY, CDR2 SVGEGT. This CDR3 region has 16 residues. The CDR3 sequence is CASSYFLAGASNEQFF. The CDR3 bases are TGTGCCAGCAGTTACTTCTTGGCGGGGGCCAGTAATGAGCAGTTCTTC.

The chain joins TRBV7-2 to TRBJ1-6; D might be TRBD1 (6 bases). This CDR3 contains 20 residues. Germline lookup yields CDR1 SGHTA and CDR2 FQGNSA. The V end lost 0 bases, the J end lost 8 bases, and 26 bases lay between the germline ends. The CDR3 here is CASSLALTGIPTHRDSPLHF. The CDR3 nucleotides read TGTGCCAGCAGCTTAGCTCTTACAGGGATCCCGACTCATCGGGATTCACCCCTCCACTTT. Based on the CDR3 plus reference TRBV7-2 and TRBJ1-6, the full variable domain is GAGVSQSPSNKVTEKGKDVELRCDPISGHTALYWYRQSLGQGLEFLIYFQGNSAPDKSGLPSDRFSAERTGGSVSTLTIQRTQQEDSAVYLCASSLALTGIPTHRDSPLHFGNGTRLTVT.

This clonotype turned up a few times. The rearrangement joins TRBV29-1 to TRBJ2-3; D not certain. The V end lost 3 bases, the J end lost 3 bases, and 7 bases lay between the germline ends. This CDR3 comprises 12 residues. The germline V gene has CDR1 SQVTM and CDR2 ANQGSEA. CDR3 sequence: CSVEGATDTQYF. In DNA form, the CDR3 reads TGCAGCGTTGAGGGCGCGACAGATACGCAGTATTTT.

This clonotype was observed many times. J is TRBJ1-4 and V is TRBV20-1, with D possibly being TRBD1 (6 bases). The germline V gene has CDR1 DFQATT and CDR2 SNEGSKA (reference sequence). This CDR3 region has 13 residues. V was shortened by 2 bases and J by 14 bases, with 18 bases between the two germline ends. CDR3 nucleotides: TGCAGTGCTAGATCCAGCACCAAGGGGGTGCTGTTTTTT. Protein product: CSARSSTKGVLFF.

This clonotype was counted between two and nine times. This rearrangement joins TRBV18 to TRBJ1-2; D may be TRBD1 (6 bases). The germline V gene has CDR1 KGHSH and CDR2 LQKENI. The CDR3 consists of 14 residues. The germline V and J ends were trimmed by 3 bases and 0 bases, with 8 bases remaining between them. CDR3 coding DNA: TGTGCCAGCTCACCGGGGGGCTCTAACTATGGCTACACCTTC. Translated: CASSPGGSNYGYTF.

The chain combines TRBV7-2 with TRBJ2-1, with D perhaps matching TRBD2 (6 bases). CDR1 and CDR2 (germline): SGHTA, FQGNSA. The CDR3 sequence is 13 residues long. The V and J ends lost 4 bases and 10 bases respectively, with 14 bases between them. The CDR3 region is CASSSLAGWEQFF. CDR3 sequence (DNA): TGTGCCAGCAGCTCTCTGGCGGGGTGGGAGCAGTTCTTC.